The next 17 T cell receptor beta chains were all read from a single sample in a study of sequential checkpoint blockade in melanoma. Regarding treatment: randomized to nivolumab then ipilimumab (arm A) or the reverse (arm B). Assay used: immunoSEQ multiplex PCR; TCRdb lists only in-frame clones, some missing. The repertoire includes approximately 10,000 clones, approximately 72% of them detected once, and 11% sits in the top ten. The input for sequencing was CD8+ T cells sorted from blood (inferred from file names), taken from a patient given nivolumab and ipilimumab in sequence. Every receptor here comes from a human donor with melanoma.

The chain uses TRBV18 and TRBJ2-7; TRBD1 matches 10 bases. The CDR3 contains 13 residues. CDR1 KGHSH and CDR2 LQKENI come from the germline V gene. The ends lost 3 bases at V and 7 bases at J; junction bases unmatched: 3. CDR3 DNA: TGTGCCAGCTCACCCGGACAGGGGGGTGAGCAGTACTTC. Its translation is CASSPGQGGEQYF.

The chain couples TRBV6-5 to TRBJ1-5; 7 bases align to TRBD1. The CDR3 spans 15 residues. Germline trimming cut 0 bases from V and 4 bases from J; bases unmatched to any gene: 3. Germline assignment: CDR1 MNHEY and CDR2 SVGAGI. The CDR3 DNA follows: TGTGCCAGCAGTTACTCACAGGGGAGGAATCAGCCCCAGCATTTT. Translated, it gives CASSYSQGRNQPQHF.

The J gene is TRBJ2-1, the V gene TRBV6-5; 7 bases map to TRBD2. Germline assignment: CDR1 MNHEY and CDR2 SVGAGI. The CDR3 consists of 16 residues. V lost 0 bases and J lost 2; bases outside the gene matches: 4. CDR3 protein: CASSYSQAGAYNEQFF. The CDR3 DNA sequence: TGTGCCAGCAGTTACTCGCAGGCGGGGGCCTACAATGAGCAGTTCTTC.

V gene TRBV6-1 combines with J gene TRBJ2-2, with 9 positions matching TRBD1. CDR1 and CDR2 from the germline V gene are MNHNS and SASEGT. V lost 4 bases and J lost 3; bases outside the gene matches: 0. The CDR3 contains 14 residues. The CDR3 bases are TGTGCCAGCAGTGGGACAGGGGACACCGGGGAGCTGTTTTTT. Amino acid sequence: CASSGTGDTGELFF.

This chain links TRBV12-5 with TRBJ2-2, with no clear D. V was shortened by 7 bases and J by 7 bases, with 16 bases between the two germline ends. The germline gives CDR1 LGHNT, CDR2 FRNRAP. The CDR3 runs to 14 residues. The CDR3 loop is CASALPSLGGELFF. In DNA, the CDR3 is TGTGCTAGTGCCTTACCCTCTCTAGGCGGGGAGCTGTTTTTT.

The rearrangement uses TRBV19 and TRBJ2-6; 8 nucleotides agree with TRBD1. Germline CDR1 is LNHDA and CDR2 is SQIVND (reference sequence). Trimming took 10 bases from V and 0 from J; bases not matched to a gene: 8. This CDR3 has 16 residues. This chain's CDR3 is CATGDRPSSGANVLTF. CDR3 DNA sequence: TGTGCCACCGGGGACAGGCCAAGCTCTGGGGCCAACGTCCTGACTTTC.

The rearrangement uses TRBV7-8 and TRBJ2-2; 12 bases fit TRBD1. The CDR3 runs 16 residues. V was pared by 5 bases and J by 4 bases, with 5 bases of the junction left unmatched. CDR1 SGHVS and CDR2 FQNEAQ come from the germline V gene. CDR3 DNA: TGTGCCAGCAGCCCCGGGACAGGGGGCAGCACCGGGGAGCTGTTTTTT. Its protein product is CASSPGTGGSTGELFF.

The CDR3 coding sequence is TGTGCCAGCAGTGGGCACCGACAGGGGGCGGGCTATGGCTACACCTTC. It specifies CASSGHRQGAGYGYTF. This chain links TRBV5-4 with TRBJ1-2, with 10 bases identical to TRBD1. The CDR3 contains 16 residues. Germline V gene data show CDR1 as SGHNT and CDR2 as YYREEE (reference sequence). The V gene end was trimmed by 5 bases and the J gene end by 4 bases; junction bases not matched to a gene: 11.

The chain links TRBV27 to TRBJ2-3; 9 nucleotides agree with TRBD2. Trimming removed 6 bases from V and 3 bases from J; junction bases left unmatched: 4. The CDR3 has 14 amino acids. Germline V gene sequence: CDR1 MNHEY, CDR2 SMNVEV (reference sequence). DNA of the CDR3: TGTGCCAGCAGCCCGGGACTAGCTACAGATACGCAGTATTTT. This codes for CASSPGLATDTQYF.

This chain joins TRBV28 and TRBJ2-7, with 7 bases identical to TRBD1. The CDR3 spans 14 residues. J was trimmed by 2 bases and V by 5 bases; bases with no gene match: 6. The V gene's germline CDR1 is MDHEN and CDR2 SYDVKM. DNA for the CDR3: TGTGCCAGCAGTCTCCGGGACAGAGCCTACGAGCAGTACTTC. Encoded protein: CASSLRDRAYEQYF.

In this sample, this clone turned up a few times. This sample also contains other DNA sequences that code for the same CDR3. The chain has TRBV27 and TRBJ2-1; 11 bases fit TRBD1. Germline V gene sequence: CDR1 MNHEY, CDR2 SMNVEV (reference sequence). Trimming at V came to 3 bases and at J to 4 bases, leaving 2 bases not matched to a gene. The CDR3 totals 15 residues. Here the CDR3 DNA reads TGTGCCAGCAGTTTGGGGACAGGGGGTTACAATGAGCAGTTCTTC. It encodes CASSLGTGGYNEQFF.

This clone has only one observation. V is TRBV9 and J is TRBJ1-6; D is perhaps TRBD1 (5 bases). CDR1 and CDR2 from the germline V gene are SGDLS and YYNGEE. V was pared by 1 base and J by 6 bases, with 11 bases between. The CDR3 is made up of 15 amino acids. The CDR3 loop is CASSVTGESNSPLHF. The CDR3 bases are TGTGCCAGCAGCGTAACGGGGGAAAGTAATTCACCCCTCCACTTT.

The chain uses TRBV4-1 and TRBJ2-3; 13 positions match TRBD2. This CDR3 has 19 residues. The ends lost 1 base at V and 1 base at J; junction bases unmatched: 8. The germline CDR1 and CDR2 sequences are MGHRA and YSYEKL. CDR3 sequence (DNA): TGCGCCAGCAGCCAAGTGGTACTAGCGGGAGGGGGGGGCACAGATACGCAGTATTTT. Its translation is CASSQVVLAGGGGTDTQYF.

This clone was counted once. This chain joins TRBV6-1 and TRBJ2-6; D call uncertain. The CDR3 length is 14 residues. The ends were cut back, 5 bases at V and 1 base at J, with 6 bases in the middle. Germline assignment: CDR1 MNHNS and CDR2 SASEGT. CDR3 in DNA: TGTGCCAGCAGTCAGGTGTCTGGGGCCAACGTCCTGACTTTC. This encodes CASSQVSGANVLTF.

In DNA form, the CDR3 reads TGCGCCAGCAGCTTGTTAGGGGTATCTGACACTTCTGAAGCTTTCTTT. Translation gives CASSLLGVSDTSEAFF. This chain connects TRBV5-1 to TRBJ1-1; D possibly corresponds to TRBD1 (5 bases). The V gene's germline CDR1 is SGHRS and CDR2 YFSETQ. Trimming cost V 1 base and J 6 bases, with 19 bases left between them. The CDR3 runs to 16 residues.

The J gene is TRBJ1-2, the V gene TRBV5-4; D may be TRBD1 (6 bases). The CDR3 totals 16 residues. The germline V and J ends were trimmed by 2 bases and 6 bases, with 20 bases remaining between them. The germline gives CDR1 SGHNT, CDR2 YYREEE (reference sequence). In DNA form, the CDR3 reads TGTGCCAGCAGCTTTCCGCTTTTACAGGGATTTAATGGCTACACCTTC. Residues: CASSFPLLQGFNGYTF.

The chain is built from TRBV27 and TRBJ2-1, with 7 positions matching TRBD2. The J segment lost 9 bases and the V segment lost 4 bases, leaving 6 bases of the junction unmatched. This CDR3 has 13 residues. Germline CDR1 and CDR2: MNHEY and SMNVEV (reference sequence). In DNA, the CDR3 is TGTGCCAGCAGTTACGGGGGGTTCAGTGAGCAGTTCTTC. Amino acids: CASSYGGFSEQFF.